A single T cell receptor beta chain is shown here with its context. Antigen: not known. Researchers generated TCR beta cDNA from about 500 ng of total RNA, relying on a constant-region primer. Sequencing libraries for TCR beta derived from three nested multiplex PCR rounds that used slightly modified ARM-PCR. Primers for the first two PCR rounds were TRBV1-TRBV30 forward primers and a C-beta reverse primer (about 10 cycles per round). TCRdb used MiXCR to reprocess the multiplex PCR reads, holding one entry per CDR3 protein. The sample lists some 190,000 distinct CDR3 sequences, 50% to 75% seen once, with 65% to 80% in the top ten. The sample comes from a study of tumor-infiltrating lymphocytes in primary liver carcinoma. Germline CDR1 and CDR2: ENHRY and SYGVKD. This CDR3 has 13 amino acids. V dropped 9 bases and J dropped 1; count of bases not matched to a gene: 5. Study-level results: Bulk unsorted sampling precluded comparing CD4+ and CD8+ repertoires. Tumor tissue displayed a significantly greater top-250-clone fraction than blood (p = 0.039).

Unsorted whole blood yielded blood RNA, and germline DNA was extracted as well. Around 4 milliliters of peripheral blood were drawn presurgically. The rearrangement joins TRBV10-3 to TRBJ1-1; TRBD1 matches at 7 bases. This TCR was sampled from a man aged 40-50 years with primary liver carcinoma and hepatitis B virus infection. Material for sequencing was peripheral blood. The CDR3 nucleotides are TGTGCCATACGGGACAGAGGGAACACTGAAGCTTTCTTT. Its translation is CAIRDRGNTEAFF.